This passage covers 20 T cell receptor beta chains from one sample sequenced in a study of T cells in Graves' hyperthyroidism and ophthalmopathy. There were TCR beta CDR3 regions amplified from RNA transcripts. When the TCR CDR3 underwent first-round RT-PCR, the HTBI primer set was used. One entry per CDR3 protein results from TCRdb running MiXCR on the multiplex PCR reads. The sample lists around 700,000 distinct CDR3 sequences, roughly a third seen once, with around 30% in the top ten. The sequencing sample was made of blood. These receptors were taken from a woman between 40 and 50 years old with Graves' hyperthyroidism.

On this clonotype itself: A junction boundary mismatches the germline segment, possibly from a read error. The CDR3 DNA sequence: TGTGCCAGCAGTGATGAGGGGGCAACTAATGAAAAACTGTTTTTT. Amino acid sequence: CASSDEGATNEKLFF. This chain connects TRBV10-3 to TRBJ1-4; possible D gene TRBD1, 6 bases. The V gene's germline CDR1 is ENHRY and CDR2 SYGVKD. This CDR3 contains 15 residues.

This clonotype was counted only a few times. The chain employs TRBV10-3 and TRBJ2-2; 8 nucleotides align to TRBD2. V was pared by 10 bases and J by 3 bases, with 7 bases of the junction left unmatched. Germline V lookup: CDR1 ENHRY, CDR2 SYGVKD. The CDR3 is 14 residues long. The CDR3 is CATDSGKDTGELFF. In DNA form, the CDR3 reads TGTGCCACAGATAGCGGGAAGGACACCGGGGAGCTGTTTTTT.

The DNA of the CDR3 is TGTGCCACAGGAGAGGGGGAAAAACTGTTTTTT. Residues: CATGEGEKLFF. The chain is built from TRBV6-6 and TRBJ1-4, with D maybe TRBD1 (5 bases). From germline, CDR1 is MNHNY and CDR2 SVGAGI (reference sequence). The CDR3 extends over 11 amino acids. The ends were cut back, 10 bases at V and 8 bases at J, with 11 bases in the middle.

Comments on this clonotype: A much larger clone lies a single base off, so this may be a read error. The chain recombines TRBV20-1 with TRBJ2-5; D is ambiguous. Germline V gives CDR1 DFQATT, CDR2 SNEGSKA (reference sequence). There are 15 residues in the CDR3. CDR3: CSARDTYFLQEAQYF. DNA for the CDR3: TGCAGTGCTAGAGATACCTACTTCTTACAAGAGGCCCAGTACTTC.

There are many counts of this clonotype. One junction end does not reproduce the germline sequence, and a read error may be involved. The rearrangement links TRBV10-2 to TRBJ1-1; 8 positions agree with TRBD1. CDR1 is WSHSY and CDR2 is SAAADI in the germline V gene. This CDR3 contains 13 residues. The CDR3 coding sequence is TGTGCCAGCAGGGGACAGGAGAACACTGAAGCTTTCTTT. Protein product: CASRGQENTEAFF.

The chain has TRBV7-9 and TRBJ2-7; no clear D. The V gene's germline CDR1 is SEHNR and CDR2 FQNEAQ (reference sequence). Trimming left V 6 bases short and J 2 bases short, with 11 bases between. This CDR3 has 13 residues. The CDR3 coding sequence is TGTGCCAGCAGGGATTGGGCCCCCTACGAGCAGTACTTC. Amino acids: CASRDWAPYEQYF.

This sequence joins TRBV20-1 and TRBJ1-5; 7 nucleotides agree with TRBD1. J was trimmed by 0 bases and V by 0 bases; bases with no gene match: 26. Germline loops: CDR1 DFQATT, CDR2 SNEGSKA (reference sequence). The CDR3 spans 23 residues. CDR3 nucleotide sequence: TGCAGTGCTAGAGATAGGGCAAGGACAGGAAGCTGGTTCTACGTCTATAGCAATCAGCCCCAGCATTTT. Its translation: CSARDRARTGSWFYVYSNQPQHF.

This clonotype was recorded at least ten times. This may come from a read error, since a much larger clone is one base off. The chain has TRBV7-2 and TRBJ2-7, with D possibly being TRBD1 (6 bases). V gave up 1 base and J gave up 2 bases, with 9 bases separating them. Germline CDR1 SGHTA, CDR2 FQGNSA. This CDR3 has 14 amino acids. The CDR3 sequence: CASSLGQEAYEQYF. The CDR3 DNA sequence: TGTGCCAGCAGCTTAGGACAGGAGGCCTACGAGCAGTACTTC.

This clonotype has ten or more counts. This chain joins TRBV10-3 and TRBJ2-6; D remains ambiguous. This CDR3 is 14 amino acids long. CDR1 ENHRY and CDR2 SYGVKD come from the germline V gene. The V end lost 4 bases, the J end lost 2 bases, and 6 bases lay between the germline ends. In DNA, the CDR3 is TGTGCCATCAGTGGCGCCGCTGGGGCCAACGTCCTGACTTTC. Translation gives CAISGAAGANVLTF.

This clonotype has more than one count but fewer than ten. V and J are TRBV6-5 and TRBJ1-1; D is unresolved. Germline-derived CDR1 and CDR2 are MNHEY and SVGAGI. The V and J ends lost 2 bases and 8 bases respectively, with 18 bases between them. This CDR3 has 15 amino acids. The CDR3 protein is CASSYGGGLTLEAFF. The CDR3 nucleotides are TGTGCCAGCAGTTACGGCGGCGGCCTTACCTTAGAAGCTTTCTTT.

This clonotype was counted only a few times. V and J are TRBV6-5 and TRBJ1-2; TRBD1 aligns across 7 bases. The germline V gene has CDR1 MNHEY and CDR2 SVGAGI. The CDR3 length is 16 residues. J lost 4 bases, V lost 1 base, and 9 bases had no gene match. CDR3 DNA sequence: TGTGCCAGCAGTTACTACGACCCGACAGGGATCTATGGCTACACCTTC. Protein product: CASSYYDPTGIYGYTF.

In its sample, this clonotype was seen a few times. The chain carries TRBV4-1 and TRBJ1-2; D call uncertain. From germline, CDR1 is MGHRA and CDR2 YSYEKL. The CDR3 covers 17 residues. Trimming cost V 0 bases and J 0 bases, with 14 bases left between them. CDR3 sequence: CASSQDDNRATNYGYTF. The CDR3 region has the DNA TGCGCCAGCAGCCAAGATGATAATCGGGCGACTAACTATGGCTACACCTTC.

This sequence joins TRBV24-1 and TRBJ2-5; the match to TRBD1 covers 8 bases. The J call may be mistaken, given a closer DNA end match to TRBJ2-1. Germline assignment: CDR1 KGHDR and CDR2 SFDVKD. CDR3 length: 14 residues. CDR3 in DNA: TGTGCCACCTCCGGACAGGGTTGGGACCTAGGGCAGTTCTTC. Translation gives CATSGQGWDLGQFF.

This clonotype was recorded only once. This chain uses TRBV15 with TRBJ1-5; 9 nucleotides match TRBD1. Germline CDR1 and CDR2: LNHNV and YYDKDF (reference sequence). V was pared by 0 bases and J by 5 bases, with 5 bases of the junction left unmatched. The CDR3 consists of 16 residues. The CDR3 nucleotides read TGTGCCACCAGCAGAGATGGGGGACAGGGATATCAGCCCCAGCATTTT. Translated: CATSRDGGQGYQPQHF.

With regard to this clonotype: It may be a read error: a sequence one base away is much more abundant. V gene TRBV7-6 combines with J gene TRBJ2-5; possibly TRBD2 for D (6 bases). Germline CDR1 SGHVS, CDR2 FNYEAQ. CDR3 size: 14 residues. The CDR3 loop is CASSRGYSQETQYF. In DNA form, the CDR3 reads TGTGCTAGCAGCCGGGGGTACAGCCAAGAGACCCAGTACTTC.

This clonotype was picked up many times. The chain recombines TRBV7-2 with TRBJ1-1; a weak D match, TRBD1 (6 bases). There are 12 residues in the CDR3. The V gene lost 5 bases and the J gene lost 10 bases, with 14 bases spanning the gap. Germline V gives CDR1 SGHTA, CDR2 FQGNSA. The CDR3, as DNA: TGTGCCAGCAGCCCGAACGGGGGGCGAGCTTTCTTT. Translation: CASSPNGGRAFF.

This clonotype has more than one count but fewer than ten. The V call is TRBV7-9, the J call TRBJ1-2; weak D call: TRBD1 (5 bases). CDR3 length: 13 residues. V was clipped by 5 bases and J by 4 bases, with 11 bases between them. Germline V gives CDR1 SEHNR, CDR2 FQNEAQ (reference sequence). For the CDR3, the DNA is TGTGCCAGCAGCGAGACAGTCACCTATGGCTACACCTTC. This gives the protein CASSETVTYGYTF.

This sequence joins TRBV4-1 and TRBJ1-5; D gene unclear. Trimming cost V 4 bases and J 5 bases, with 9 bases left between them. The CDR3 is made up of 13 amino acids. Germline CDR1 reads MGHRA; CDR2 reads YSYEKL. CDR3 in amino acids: CASSPGIYQPQHF. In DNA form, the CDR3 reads TGCGCCAGCAGCCCCGGGATTTATCAGCCCCAGCATTTT.

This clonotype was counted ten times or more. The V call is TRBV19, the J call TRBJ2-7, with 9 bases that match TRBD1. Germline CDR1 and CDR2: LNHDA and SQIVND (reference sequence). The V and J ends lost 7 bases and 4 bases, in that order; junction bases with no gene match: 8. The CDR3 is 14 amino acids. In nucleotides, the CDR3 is TGTGCCAGTAAGCCCCGGGACAGGGCTTACGAGCAGTACTTC. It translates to CASKPRDRAYEQYF.

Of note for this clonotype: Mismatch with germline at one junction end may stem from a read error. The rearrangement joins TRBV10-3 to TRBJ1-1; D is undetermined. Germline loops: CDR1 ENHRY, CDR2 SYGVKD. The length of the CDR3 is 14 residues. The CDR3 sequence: CASSSRRMAPEAFF. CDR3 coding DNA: TGTGCCAGCAGTTCTAGGCGCATGGCTCCTGAAGCTTTCTTT.